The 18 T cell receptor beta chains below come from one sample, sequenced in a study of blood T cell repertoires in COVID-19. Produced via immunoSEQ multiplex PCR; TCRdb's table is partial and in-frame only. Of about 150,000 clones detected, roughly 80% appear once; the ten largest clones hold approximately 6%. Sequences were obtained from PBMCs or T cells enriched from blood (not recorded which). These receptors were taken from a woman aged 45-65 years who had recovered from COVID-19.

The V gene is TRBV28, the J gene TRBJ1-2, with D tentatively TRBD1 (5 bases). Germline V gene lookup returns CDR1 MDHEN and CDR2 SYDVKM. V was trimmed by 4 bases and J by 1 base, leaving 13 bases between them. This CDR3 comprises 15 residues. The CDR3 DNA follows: TGTGCCAGCAGTTCCCGGGCGGGGCTTAACTATGGCTACACCTTC. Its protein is CASSSRAGLNYGYTF.

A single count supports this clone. CDR3 nucleotide sequence: TGCAGTGCTAGAGCCAGTTACGAGCAGTACTTC. This sequence encodes CSARASYEQYF. V is TRBV20-1 and J is TRBJ2-7, with no clear D. Trimming removed 1 base at V and 4 bases at J, with 5 bases between. This CDR3 has 11 amino acids. Germline CDR1 is DFQATT and CDR2 is SNEGSKA (reference sequence).

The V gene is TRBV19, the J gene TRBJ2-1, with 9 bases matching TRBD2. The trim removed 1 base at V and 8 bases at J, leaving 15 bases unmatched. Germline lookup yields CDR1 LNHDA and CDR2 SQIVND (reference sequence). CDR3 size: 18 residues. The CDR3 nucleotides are TGTGCCAGTAGTATAGGAGGTTCGCTAGCGGGGCTAGGAGATGAGCAGTTCTTC. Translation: CASSIGGSLAGLGDEQFF.

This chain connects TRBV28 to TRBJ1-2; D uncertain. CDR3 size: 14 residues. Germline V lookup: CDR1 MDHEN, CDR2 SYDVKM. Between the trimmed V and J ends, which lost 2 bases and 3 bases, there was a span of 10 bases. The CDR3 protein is CASSLVGVYYGYTF. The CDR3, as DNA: TGTGCCAGCAGTTTAGTGGGAGTTTACTATGGCTACACCTTC.

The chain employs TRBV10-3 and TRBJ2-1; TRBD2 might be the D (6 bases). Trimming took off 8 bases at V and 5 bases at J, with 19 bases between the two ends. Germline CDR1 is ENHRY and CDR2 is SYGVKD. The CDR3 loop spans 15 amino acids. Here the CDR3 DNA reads TGTGCCATCTCAGGCCCAGGACTATCCAACAATGAGCAGTTCTTC. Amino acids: CAISGPGLSNNEQFF.

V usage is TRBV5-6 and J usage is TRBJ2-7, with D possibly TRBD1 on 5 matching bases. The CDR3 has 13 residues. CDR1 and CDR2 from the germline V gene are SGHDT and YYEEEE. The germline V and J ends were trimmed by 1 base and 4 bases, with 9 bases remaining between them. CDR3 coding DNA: TGTGCCAGCAGCTTGCCCAGGGAATACGAGCAGTACTTC. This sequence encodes CASSLPREYEQYF.

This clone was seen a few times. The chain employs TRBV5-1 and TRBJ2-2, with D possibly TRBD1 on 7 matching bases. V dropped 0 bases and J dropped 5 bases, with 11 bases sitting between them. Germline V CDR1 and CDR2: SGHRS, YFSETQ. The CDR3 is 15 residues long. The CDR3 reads CASSLGQGGTGELFF. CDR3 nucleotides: TGCGCCAGCAGCTTGGGACAGGGAGGAACCGGGGAGCTGTTTTTT.

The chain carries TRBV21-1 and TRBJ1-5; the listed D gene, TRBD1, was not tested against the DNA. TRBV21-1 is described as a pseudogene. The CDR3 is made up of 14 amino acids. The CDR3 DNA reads TGTGCCAGCAGCATAAACAGGCAGTCCCGGCCCCAGCATTTT. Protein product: CASSINRQSRPQHF.

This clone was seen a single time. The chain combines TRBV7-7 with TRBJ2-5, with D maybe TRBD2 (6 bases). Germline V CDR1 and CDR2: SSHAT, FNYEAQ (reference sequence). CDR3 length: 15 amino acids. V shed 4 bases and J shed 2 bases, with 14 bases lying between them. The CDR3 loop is CASSYRRGLQETQYF. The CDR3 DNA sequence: TGTGCCAGCAGCTATCGGCGGGGTTTACAAGAGACCCAGTACTTC. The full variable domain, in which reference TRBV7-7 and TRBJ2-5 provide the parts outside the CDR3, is GAGVSQSPRYKVTKRGQDVTLRCDPISSHATLYWYQQALGQGPEFLTYFNYEAQPDKSGLPSDRFSAERPEGSISTLTIQRTEQRDSAMYRCASSYRRGLQETQYFGPGTRLLVL.

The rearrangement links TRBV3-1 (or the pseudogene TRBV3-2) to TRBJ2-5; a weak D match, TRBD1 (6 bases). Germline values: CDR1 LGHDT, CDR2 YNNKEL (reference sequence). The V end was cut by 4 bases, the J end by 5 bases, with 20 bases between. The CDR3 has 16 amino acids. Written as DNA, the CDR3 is TGTGCCAGCAGCCCACCAGACCAGGGGCCGGGGGAGACCCAGTACTTC. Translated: CASSPPDQGPGETQYF.

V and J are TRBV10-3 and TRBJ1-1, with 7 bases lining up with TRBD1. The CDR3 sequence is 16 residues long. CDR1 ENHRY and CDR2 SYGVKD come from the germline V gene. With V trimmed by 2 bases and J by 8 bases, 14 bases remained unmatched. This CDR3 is CAISEGQARGTGEAFF. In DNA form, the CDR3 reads TGTGCCATCAGTGAGGGACAGGCGCGCGGGACTGGGGAAGCTTTCTTT.

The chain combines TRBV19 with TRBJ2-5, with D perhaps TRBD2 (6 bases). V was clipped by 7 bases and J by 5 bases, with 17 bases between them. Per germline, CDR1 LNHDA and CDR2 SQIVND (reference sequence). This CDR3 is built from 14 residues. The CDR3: CASTPGGLQETQYF. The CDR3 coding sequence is TGTGCCAGTACCCCTGGGGGACTTCAGGAGACCCAGTACTTC.

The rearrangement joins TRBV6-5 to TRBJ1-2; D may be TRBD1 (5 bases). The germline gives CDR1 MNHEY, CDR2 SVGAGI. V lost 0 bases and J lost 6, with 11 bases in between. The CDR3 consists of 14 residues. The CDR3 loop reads CASSYSRGGDGYTF. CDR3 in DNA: TGTGCCAGCAGTTACTCGAGGGGAGGAGATGGCTACACCTTC.

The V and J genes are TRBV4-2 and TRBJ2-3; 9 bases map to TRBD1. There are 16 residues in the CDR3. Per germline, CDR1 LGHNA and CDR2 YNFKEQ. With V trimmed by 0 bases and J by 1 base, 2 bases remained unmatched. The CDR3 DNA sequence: TGTGCCAGCAGCCAAGAAGGGGACAGGGGCACAGATACGCAGTATTTT. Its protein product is CASSQEGDRGTDTQYF.

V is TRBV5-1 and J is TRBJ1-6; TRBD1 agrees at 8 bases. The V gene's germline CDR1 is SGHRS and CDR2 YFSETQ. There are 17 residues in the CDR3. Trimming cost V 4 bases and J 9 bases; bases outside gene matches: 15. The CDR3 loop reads CASSPRPRGRGTSPLHF. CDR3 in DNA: TGCGCCAGCAGCCCCCGGCCCAGGGGGCGAGGCACTTCACCCCTCCACTTT.

CDR3 residues: CASSPQGSVSTEAFF. The CDR3 nucleotides read TGTGCCAGCTCACCTCAGGGGTCGGTTAGCACTGAAGCTTTCTTT. The chain is built from TRBV18 and TRBJ1-1, with D maybe TRBD1 (6 bases). The CDR3 length is 15 residues. CDR1 KGHSH and CDR2 LQKENI come from the germline V gene. The V gene lost 3 bases and the J gene lost 4 bases, with 15 bases spanning the gap.

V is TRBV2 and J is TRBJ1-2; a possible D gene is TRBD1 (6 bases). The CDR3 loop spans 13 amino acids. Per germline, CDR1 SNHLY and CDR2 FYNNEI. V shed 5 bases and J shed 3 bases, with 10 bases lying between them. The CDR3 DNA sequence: TGTGCCAGCAGTCAGGGGAGGGACTATGGCTACACCTTC. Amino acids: CASSQGRDYGYTF.

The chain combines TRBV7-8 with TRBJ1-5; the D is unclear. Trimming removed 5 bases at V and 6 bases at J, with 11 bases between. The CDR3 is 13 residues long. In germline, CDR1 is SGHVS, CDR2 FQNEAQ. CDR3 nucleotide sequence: TGTGCCAGCAGCCTGAGGGTGGGTCAGCCCCAGCATTTT. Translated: CASSLRVGQPQHF. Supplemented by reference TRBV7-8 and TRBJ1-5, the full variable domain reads GAGVSQSPRYKVAKRGQDVALRCDPISGHVSLFWYQQALGQGPEFLTYFQNEAQLDKSGLPSDRFFAERPEGSVSTLKIQRTQQEDSAVYLCASSLRVGQPQHFGDGTRLSIL.